The T cell receptor beta chain under discussion was sequenced for a study of response to subunit inactivated influenza vaccine. Study conclusions and caveats: Authors suggested each seasonal flu vaccination may recruit only limited numbers of new T cells.

As concerns this clonotype: The antigen remains unidentified.

Each CDR3 protein gets one entry after TCRdb re-called the RT-PCR reads with MiXCR. The table includes some 600,000 distinct CDR3 sequences, approximately 14% detected once. The sample in question was PBMCs from blood, obtained 14 to 15 days before vaccination. This clonotype was obtained from a man aged 45-65 years who received an inactivated influenza vaccine.

CDR3 DNA: TGTGCCAGCAGCCCCGGGACTAGCGGGGGCGTTGGCGATGAGCAGTTCTTC. Amino acids: CASSPGTSGGVGDEQFF. The V call is TRBV4-2, the J call TRBJ2-1; 14 positions agree with TRBD2. The V segment lost 4 bases and the J segment 8 bases; nucleotides outside the gene matches: 10. The CDR3 is 17 amino acids. Germline lookup yields CDR1 LGHNA and CDR2 YNFKEQ.